This T cell receptor (beta chain) is from a study of OX40 agonist ivuxolimab in advanced cancers. Notes on the study in general: More expanded clones were seen, on average, in CD8+ T cells than in CD4+.

The study sampled blood at baseline, cycle 4 day 1, and cycle 7 day 1. Germline CDR1 is LNHDA and CDR2 is SQIVND (reference sequence). V shed 1 base and J 2 bases; nucleotides not matched to a gene: 3. The CDR3 covers 16 residues. Assay: immunoSEQ multiplex PCR; the TCRdb copy retains only in-frame clones and omits some. This sample has more than 80,000 clones, with 91% found just once. As regards this clone: What it binds is not known.

The sample in question was CD4+ or CD8+ T cells sorted from blood, obtained in a trial of the OX40 agonist ivuxolimab. This TCR came from an adult with an advanced solid tumor such as melanoma, head and neck, liver or kidney cancer. This chain links TRBV19 with TRBJ1-5; 9 nucleotides line up with TRBD1. CDR3 sequence reads: CASSIGDRAGNQPQHF. The CDR3 DNA is TGTGCCAGTAGTATAGGGGACAGGGCGGGCAATCAGCCCCAGCATTTT.